These 21 T cell receptor beta chains were sequenced from one sample in a study of blood T cell repertoires in COVID-19. Profiling relied on immunoSEQ multiplex PCR, and the TCRdb table lists in-frame clones only, not all of them. The sample holds under 350,000 clones; around 86% are singletons and the top ten take under 3%. Sequencing was done on a sample of PBMCs or T cells enriched from blood (not recorded which). Receptors were obtained from a woman aged 18-30 years who had recovered from COVID-19.

The chain has TRBV28 and TRBJ1-5; D unclear. CDR1 is MDHEN and CDR2 is SYDVKM in the germline V gene. The CDR3 loop spans 16 amino acids. Trimming cost V 7 bases and J 1 base, with 17 bases left between them. The CDR3 bases are TGTGCCAGCATGAACCCTTCAGGTGAAAGCAATCAGCCCCAGCATTTT. Translated, it gives CASMNPSGESNQPQHF.

The J gene is TRBJ1-5, the V gene TRBV19; TRBD1 matches 7 bases. Unmatched junction bases numbered 11, after V lost 4 bases and J lost 2 bases. Germline-derived CDR1 and CDR2 are LNHDA and SQIVND (reference sequence). The CDR3 loop spans 17 amino acids. The CDR3 DNA is TGTGCCAGTAGTACGGTCTCGGGACAGACCCGCAATCAGCCCCAGCATTTT. It translates to CASSTVSGQTRNQPQHF.

The chain is built from TRBV11-2 and TRBJ2-1; TRBD2 matches 7 bases. With V trimmed by 0 bases and J by 7 bases, 15 bases remained unmatched. CDR1 is SGHAT, CDR2 FQNNGV, per germline. This CDR3 comprises 18 residues. The CDR3 DNA reads TGTGCCAGCAGCTTAGACACCACGCTGGGCGGGAGTTGGAATGAGCAGTTCTTC. Translated, it gives CASSLDTTLGGSWNEQFF.

The CDR3 is CASSFGIDNSPLHF. The DNA of the CDR3 is TGTGCCAGCAGTTTCGGGATAGATAATTCACCCCTCCACTTT. This chain uses TRBV27 with TRBJ1-6; D not resolved. The V gene lost 3 bases and the J gene lost 5 bases, with 8 bases spanning the gap. The CDR3 is made up of 14 amino acids. The germline V gene encodes CDR1 MNHEY and CDR2 SMNVEV (reference sequence).

The rearrangement joins TRBV6-1 to TRBJ2-1, with D perhaps matching TRBD2 (6 bases). The CDR3 sequence is 14 residues long. The germline V and J ends were trimmed by 2 bases and 12 bases, with 17 bases remaining between them. Per germline, CDR1 MNHNS and CDR2 SASEGT. CDR3 sequence: CASSESITGLSQFF. The CDR3 coding sequence is TGTGCCAGCAGTGAATCAATTACGGGACTCTCGCAGTTCTTC.

The chain is built from TRBV28 and TRBJ2-7; no firm D call. This CDR3 has 15 residues. Germline-derived CDR1 and CDR2 are MDHEN and SYDVKM. V was cut by 5 bases and J by 6 bases, with 20 bases left in between. The CDR3 sequence: CASSPGDGLRTEQYF. CDR3 in DNA: TGTGCCAGCAGTCCCGGAGACGGCCTACGAACCGAGCAGTACTTC. The full variable domain, with the rest looked up from reference TRBV28 and TRBJ2-7, is DVKVTQSSRYLVKRTGEKVFLECVQDMDHENMFWYRQDPGLGLRLIYFSYDVKMKEKGDIPEGYSVSREKKERFSLILESASTNQTSMYLCASSPGDGLRTEQYFGPGTRLTVT.

CDR3 sequence (DNA): TGTGCCAGCAGCCGGGGACTGTGGAGCACAGATACGCAGTATTTT. It is translated as CASSRGLWSTDTQYF. V is TRBV11-2 and J is TRBJ2-3; a weak D match, TRBD2 (6 bases). This CDR3 has 15 residues. Trimming removed 5 bases from V and 0 bases from J, with 12 bases in between. Germline V gene lookup returns CDR1 SGHAT and CDR2 FQNNGV. Filled out from reference TRBV11-2 and TRBJ2-3, the complete variable domain reads EAGVAQSPRYKIIEKRQSVAFWCNPISGHATLYWYQQILGQGPKLLIQFQNNGVVDDSQLPKDRFSAERLKGVDSTLKIQPAKLEDSAVYLCASSRGLWSTDTQYFGPGTRLTVL.

This rearrangement joins TRBV5-4 to TRBJ2-3; TRBD2 matches at 10 bases. Germline CDR1 and CDR2: SGHNT and YYREEE (reference sequence). This CDR3 comprises 16 residues. Trimming took 1 base from V and 0 from J; bases not matched to a gene: 2. For the CDR3, the DNA is TGTGCCAGCAGCTTGCCTAGCGGGGGAAGCACAGATACGCAGTATTTT. Residues: CASSLPSGGSTDTQYF.

The chain links TRBV5-1 to TRBJ2-2; 15 bases agree with TRBD2. Germline V gives CDR1 SGHRS, CDR2 YFSETQ. V shed 2 bases, J shed 1 base, and the junction held 9 bases outside the gene matches. This CDR3 spans 20 amino acids. DNA of the CDR3: TGCGCCAGCAGCTTCCCTAGGACTAGCGGGAGGGCCGGGAACACCGGGGAGCTGTTTTTT. Residues: CASSFPRTSGRAGNTGELFF.

The rearrangement uses TRBV7-9 and TRBJ2-1; 10 bases are a match to TRBD2. The CDR3 length is 15 residues. Trimming removed 1 base from V and 4 bases from J; junction bases left unmatched: 1. Looked up from germline, CDR1 is SEHNR and CDR2 is FQNEAQ (reference sequence). The CDR3, as DNA: TGTGCCAGCAGCTTAGATAGCGGGGGGTACAATGAGCAGTTCTTC. Amino acids: CASSLDSGGYNEQFF.

The chain joins TRBV5-1 to TRBJ1-2; 7 positions agree with TRBD1. Germline values: CDR1 SGHRS, CDR2 YFSETQ. V dropped 3 bases and J dropped 0; count of bases not matched to a gene: 8. The CDR3 extends over 16 amino acids. CDR3 DNA: TGCGCCAGCAGCTGGGCGACAGGGAAAGCTAACTATGGCTACACCTTC. This encodes CASSWATGKANYGYTF.

The gene calls are TRBV27 and TRBJ1-4; tentative D call: TRBD1 (5 bases). The germline V gene has CDR1 MNHEY and CDR2 SMNVEV (reference sequence). The CDR3 has 15 amino acids. The V gene lost 3 bases and the J gene lost 8 bases, with 16 bases spanning the gap. CDR3 in amino acids: CASSFRRGGGEKLFF. As DNA, the CDR3 is TGTGCCAGCAGTTTTCGAAGGGGAGGAGGGGAAAAACTGTTTTTT.

The CDR3 DNA reads TGTGCCAGTAGTAACCGACAGAGGCATAGCAATCAGCCCCAGCATTTT. Translation: CASSNRQRHSNQPQHF. V is TRBV19 and J is TRBJ1-5; a possible D gene is TRBD1 (5 bases). Germline values: CDR1 LNHDA, CDR2 SQIVND (reference sequence). Between the trimmed V and J ends, which lost 4 bases and 0 bases, there was a span of 13 bases. CDR3 length: 16 amino acids.

The chain carries TRBV28 and TRBJ2-7, with 8 nucleotides matching TRBD1. V gave up 6 bases and J gave up 3 bases; unmatched junction bases: 4. The CDR3 runs 13 residues. From germline, CDR1 is MDHEN and CDR2 SYDVKM. The CDR3 coding sequence is TGTGCCAGCAGGGACAGGGACCACTACGAGCAGTACTTC. This translates into CASRDRDHYEQYF.

This chain connects TRBV27 to TRBJ2-7; D uncertain. Trimming removed 0 bases at V and 0 bases at J, with 9 bases between. This CDR3 spans 15 amino acids. Germline CDR1 MNHEY, CDR2 SMNVEV (reference sequence). The CDR3 DNA sequence: TGTGCCAGCAGTTTATCGTGGGCCCTCTCCTACGAGCAGTACTTC. It specifies CASSLSWALSYEQYF.

V is TRBV11-2 and J is TRBJ2-7, with 7 bases lining up with TRBD2. The V segment lost 0 bases and the J segment 4 bases; nucleotides outside the gene matches: 12. The CDR3 consists of 17 residues. Germline V gene sequence: CDR1 SGHAT, CDR2 FQNNGV. The CDR3 region has the DNA TGTGCCAGCAGCTTAGACGATATCGGCGGGAGCTTTTACGAGCAGTACTTC. Its translation: CASSLDDIGGSFYEQYF.

This clone was counted a single time. The genes are TRBV7-9 and TRBJ1-2; 8 nucleotides line up with TRBD1. This CDR3 has 13 residues. V lost 3 bases, J lost 6 bases, and 3 bases stayed unmatched. Germline CDR1 reads SEHNR; CDR2 reads FQNEAQ (reference sequence). CDR3 nucleotides: TGTGCCAGCAGCTTGTTACAGGGGGATGGCTACACCTTC. This gives the protein CASSLLQGDGYTF.

This chain links TRBV14 with TRBJ2-7, with D possibly matching TRBD2 (6 bases). The CDR3 consists of 16 residues. CDR1 is SGHDN, CDR2 FVKESK, per germline. With 1 base removed from V and 3 bases from J, the gap between germline ends came to 16 bases. This CDR3 is CASSQGNWLANYEQYF. The CDR3 coding sequence is TGTGCCAGCAGCCAAGGGAATTGGCTAGCGAACTACGAGCAGTACTTC.

This clone occurred a few times. The chain uses TRBV25-1 and TRBJ2-2; 8 nucleotides align to TRBD1. The germline V gene has CDR1 MGHDK and CDR2 SYGVNS. With 3 bases clipped from V and 5 bases from J, the junction kept 5 bases outside the gene matches. CDR3 size: 15 residues. The CDR3 DNA reads TGTGCCAGCAGTGAGGACAGGGCGGATACCGGGGAGCTGTTTTTT. Encoded protein: CASSEDRADTGELFF.

The chain uses TRBV28 and TRBJ1-5, with a tentative D call TRBD1 (5 bases). CDR3 length equals 13 residues. Germline V gives CDR1 MDHEN, CDR2 SYDVKM. V lost 5 bases to trimming and J lost 4 bases, with 9 bases between them. CDR3 sequence reads: CASSPDRNQPQHF. CDR3 DNA sequence: TGTGCCAGCAGTCCCGACAGAAATCAGCCCCAGCATTTT.

The genes are TRBV28 and TRBJ1-2; D is unclear. V lost 3 bases and J lost 2, with 10 bases in between. This CDR3 is built from 14 residues. Germline V lookup: CDR1 MDHEN, CDR2 SYDVKM. CDR3 nucleotide sequence: TGTGCCAGCAGTTTTCAGGAGGCCAACTATGGCTACACCTTC. This codes for CASSFQEANYGYTF.